The rows below give T cell receptor beta chains drawn from one sample of a study of control samples from healthy donors and cancer patients. Measured with immunoSEQ multiplex PCR; TCRdb has only the in-frame clones, and not every one. The sample has tens of thousands of clones, approximately 90% seen once. What was sequenced was PBMCs. The receptor set was obtained from a woman aged 55-69 years with head and neck cancer. The CDR3 runs from the conserved cysteine through the conserved F or W. The order of the fields is clone size, CDR3 length, V gene, J gene, D gene, CDR3 DNA, CDR3 protein. D genes are given only for firm matches. Clone sizes are given selectively: once, few, many, or a class where the clone is expanded.

NA	13	TRBV2	TRBJ1-2	NA	TGTGCCAGGAACAAAAACAGGGAAGATGGCTACACCTTC	CARNKNREDGYTF
NA	14	TRBV30	TRBJ1-6	NA	TGTGCCTGGATCCCCGGGACAAATAATTCACCCCTCCACTTT	CAWIPGTNNSPLHF
NA	15	TRBV7-2	TRBJ2-2	NA	TGTGCCAGCAGCTTAGGTGACATTAACACCGGGGAGCTGTTTTTT	CASSLGDINTGELFF
NA	12	TRBV5-6	TRBJ1-2	NA	TGTGCCAGCAGCATCGACAAGTATGGCTACACCTTC	CASSIDKYGYTF
NA	14	TRBV18	TRBJ2-7	TRBD1	TGTGCCAGCTCACCGCCGACAGGGGCGCGAGAGCAGTACTTC	CASSPPTGAREQYF
NA	15	TRBV7-8	TRBJ1-4	NA	TGTGCCAGCAGCCTGGGGACCGTGAATAATGAAAAACTGTTTTTT	CASSLGTVNNEKLFF
NA	16	TRBV7-9	TRBJ2-3	TRBD2	TGTGCCAGCAGCCTGTGGGGGCGGGAGGAGGCAGATACGCGGTATTTT	CASSLWGREEADTRYF
NA	13	TRBV14	TRBJ2-4	NA	TGTGCCAGCAGCCCCGGGGTCGGAAGCATTCAGTACTTC	CASSPGVGSIQYF
NA	15	TRBV19	TRBJ2-1	TRBD2	TGTGCCAGTAGTATTCTAGCGGGAGGATCCTATGAGCAGTTCTTC	CASSILAGGSYEQFF
NA	19	TRBV4-3	TRBJ2-2	TRBD1	TGCGCCAGCAGCCCCTATCTTACTCCGGGACAGTTGAACACCGGGGAGCTGTTTTTT	CASSPYLTPGQLNTGELFF
once	17	TRBV5-1	TRBJ2-1	NA	TGCGCCAGCAGCTTGGACCGCGGGGCGGGCCTTTTCAATGAGCAGTTCTTC	CASSLDRGAGLFNEQFF
NA	12	TRBV12-3/TRBV12-4	TRBJ1-5	NA	TGTGCCAGCAGTTTAGGTGGCCAGCCCCAGCATTTT	CASSLGGQPQHF
NA	14	TRBV10-2	TRBJ1-1	TRBD1	TGCGCCAGCAGTGATGCAGGGGGCTTCACTGAAGCTTTCTTT	CASSDAGGFTEAFF
NA	11	TRBV20-1	TRBJ2-1	NA	TGCAGTGCTGGACTACTCAATGAGCAGTTCTTC	CSAGLLNEQFF
once	15	TRBV5-1	TRBJ1-1	NA	TGCGCCAGCAGCTCACGGGACACCCTCAGAACTGAAGCTTTCTTT	CASSSRDTLRTEAFF
NA	14	TRBV7-9	TRBJ2-7	NA	TGTGCCAGCAGCTCCCGGGACAACCTCTACGAGCAGTACTTC	CASSSRDNLYEQYF
NA	16	TRBV21-1	TRBJ1-1	NA	TGTGCCAGCAGGAGGCCCGGAGTGTGCCGGAACACTGAAGCTTTCTTT	CASRRPGVCRNTEAFF
NA	13	TRBV5-1	TRBJ1-1	NA	TGCGCCAGCAGCTTGGCAGGGGACACTGAAGCTTTCTTT	CASSLAGDTEAFF
NA	14	TRBV27	TRBJ2-3	NA	TGTGCCAGCAGCTCAGCGGAAGGCACAGATACGCAGTATTTT	CASSSAEGTDTQYF
few	12	TRBV30	TRBJ1-5	TRBD1	TGTGCCTGGGGACAGGGAAATCAGCCCCAGCATTTT	CAWGQGNQPQHF
NA	14	TRBV6-5	TRBJ2-6	NA	TGTGCCAGCACCGATCGGAACAAGGCCAACGTCCTGACTTTC	CASTDRNKANVLTF
NA	15	TRBV5-1	TRBJ2-2	NA	TGCGCCAGCAGCTCGGAGGGAGGTCGGACCGGGGAGCTGTTTTTT	CASSSEGGRTGELFF
once	16	TRBV15	TRBJ2-5	NA	TGTGCCACCAGCAGAGACTTGGACCTTATACAAGAGACCCAGTACTTC	CATSRDLDLIQETQYF
NA	17	TRBV18	TRBJ2-5	NA	TGTGCCAGCTCACCCCCAGGAGCCGCAGTAAGAAGTAAGACCCAGTACTTC	CASSPPGAAVRSKTQYF
NA	15	TRBV19	TRBJ2-5	TRBD1	TGTGCCAGTAGTGGGGAACAGGGGGCTGGGGAGACCCAGTACTTC	CASSGEQGAGETQYF
NA	18	TRBV28	TRBJ2-1	TRBD2	TGTGCCAGCAGTGCACAAACACCCCTAGCGGGAATTTTCAATGAGCAGTTCTTC	CASSAQTPLAGIFNEQFF
NA	14	TRBV11-2	TRBJ2-1	TRBD2	TGTGCCAGCAGCCCTAGCGGGAGTCTGAATGAGCAGTTCTTC	CASSPSGSLNEQFF
NA	15	TRBV7-9	TRBJ2-1	TRBD1	TGTGCCAGCAGCTCCGGGACAGGGACCTACAATGAGCAGTTCTTC	CASSSGTGTYNEQFF
few	13	TRBV29-1	TRBJ2-5	NA	TGCAGCGTTGTAGGGTTGGGGCAAGAGACCCAGTACTTC	CSVVGLGQETQYF
few	13	TRBV19	TRBJ2-2	NA	TGTGCCAGTAGGCGGGGGAACACCGGGGAGCTGTTTTTT	CASRRGNTGELFF
NA	13	TRBV15	TRBJ2-5	NA	TGTGCCACCAGCAGTTTGGATAAAGAGACCCAGTACTTC	CATSSLDKETQYF
NA	12	TRBV2	TRBJ1-6	NA	TGTGCCAGCAGTACTGGTGATTCACCCCTCCACTTT	CASSTGDSPLHF
NA	17	TRBV4-1	TRBJ2-1	NA	TGCGCCAGCAGCCAAGGGGCCGGGGTTAGCTCCTACAATGAGCAGTTCTTC	CASSQGAGVSSYNEQFF
NA	14	TRBV7-2	TRBJ2-5	NA	TGTGCCAGCAGCTTAATGCAGGGCCGGGAGACCCAGTACTTC	CASSLMQGRETQYF
few	16	TRBV18	TRBJ2-5	TRBD1	TGTGCCAGCTCACCGCCACGGACAGGGGGAGGGGAGACCCAGTACTTC	CASSPPRTGGGETQYF
NA	14	TRBV18	TRBJ1-1	TRBD1	TGTGCCAGCTCACCACCGTTCAGGGGGACTGAAGCTTTCTTT	CASSPPFRGTEAFF
NA	14	TRBV7-2	TRBJ2-1	NA	TGTGCCAGCAGCTTATATAACCCCAAGAATGAGCAGTTCTTC	CASSLYNPKNEQFF
NA	15	TRBV19	TRBJ1-2	TRBD1	TGTGCCAGTAGTATAAAGGGAGGGGGCGACTATGGCTACACCTTC	CASSIKGGGDYGYTF
NA	12	TRBV15	TRBJ2-3	NA	TGTGCCACCAGCATAAGCACAGATACGCAGTATTTT	CATSISTDTQYF
NA	15	TRBV19	TRBJ1-2	NA	TGTGCCAGTAGTTCAGACGCACCTTATAGGATCGGCTACACCTTC	CASSSDAPYRIGYTF
NA	14	TRBV6-6	TRBJ2-7	TRBD1	TGTGCCAGCAGCGACAGGGGGCTCTGGGAGGAGCAGTACTTC	CASSDRGLWEEQYF
NA	14	TRBV7-9	TRBJ1-1	NA	TGTGCCAGCAGCTTAGGACAGCCGAACACTGAAGCTTTCTTT	CASSLGQPNTEAFF
NA	17	TRBV7-3	TRBJ2-3	TRBD2	TGTGCCAGCAGCGCTCCCGGGACTAGCGGTGGCACAGATACGCAGTATTTT	CASSAPGTSGGTDTQYF
NA	15	TRBV4-3	TRBJ2-7	NA	TGCGCCAGCAGCCAACTTTCGGGGGACTCCTACGAGCAGTACTTC	CASSQLSGDSYEQYF
NA	16	TRBV9	TRBJ2-7	TRBD1	TGTGCCAGCAGCGTAGCTCAGGGGGCGCTTACTTACGAGCAGTACTTC	CASSVAQGALTYEQYF
NA	14	TRBV2	TRBJ1-5	NA	TGTGCCAGCAGCGAAAGGGGGAGAGGTCAGCCCCAGCATTTT	CASSERGRGQPQHF
NA	18	TRBV6-2/TRBV6-3	TRBJ2-7	TRBD2	TGTGCCAGCAGTCCCCGATTTGGACTAGCGGGAGGTATCAACGAGCAGTACTTC	CASSPRFGLAGGINEQYF
NA	16	TRBV5-1	TRBJ2-7	TRBD2	TGCGCCAGCAGCTTGTTGACTAGCGGGGCCTCCTACGAGCAGTACTTC	CASSLLTSGASYEQYF
once	15	TRBV15	TRBJ1-5	NA	TGTGCCACCGCGAAAGAGGGTTATAGCAATCAGCCCCAGCATTTT	CATAKEGYSNQPQHF
NA	15	TRBV18	TRBJ2-2	TRBD1	TGTGCCAGCTCACCAAGGACAGGGGGCCTCGGGGAGCTGTTTTTT	CASSPRTGGLGELFF
NA	13	TRBV2	TRBJ1-4	NA	TGTGCCAGAAACTCAGGGGTTGGCGAAAAACTGTTTTTT	CARNSGVGEKLFF
once	15	TRBV30	TRBJ2-2	TRBD2	TGTGCCTGGAGTGTTGCGGGAGGGGCAACCGGGGAGCTGTTTTTT	CAWSVAGGATGELFF
NA	15	TRBV15	TRBJ2-1	NA	TGTGCCACCAGCAGAGCTAGAGGGACCTACAATGAGCAGTTCTTC	CATSRARGTYNEQFF
NA	13	TRBV19	TRBJ1-1	NA	TGTGCCAGTAGTATAGAGTTTGCCACTGAAGCTTTCTTT	CASSIEFATEAFF
once	15	TRBV10-2	TRBJ1-5	NA	TGCGCCAGCAGTGAGTTGGCAGGGAGACATCAGCCCCAGCATTTT	CASSELAGRHQPQHF
NA	15	TRBV24-1	TRBJ1-5	TRBD1	TGTGCCACCAGTGATCGGACAGGGGTGGGTCAGCCCCAGCATTTT	CATSDRTGVGQPQHF
NA	15	TRBV19	TRBJ1-5	TRBD1	TGTGCCAGTACGATTAGGGGGCCTTCTGGTCAGCCCCAGCATTTT	CASTIRGPSGQPQHF
NA	11	TRBV20-1	TRBJ1-1	NA	TGCAGTGCTAATCGGGTAGAAGGAGCTTTCTTT	CSANRVEGAFF